These T cell receptor beta chains were read from a single sample in a study of response to subunit inactivated influenza vaccine. A single record per CDR3 protein comes from TCRdb applying MiXCR to the RT-PCR reads. The top ten hold roughly 10% of the sample, which has about 780,000 distinct CDR3 sequences, roughly 20% seen once. Sequenced material: PBMCs from blood, taken more than 4 days after vaccination. Every receptor here comes from a man aged 45-60 years who received an inactivated influenza vaccine. Each CDR3 is given with its conserved first and last residue. The D gene is left open where the match is weak. Only part of the rows carry a size: once, few, many, or a class if the clone is expanded.

j_call: TRBJ2-3; d_call: TRBD1; clone_size: few; v_call: TRBV5-1; cdr3_nt: TGCGCCAGCAGCACTACAGGGGGCGCGGGCACAGATACGCAGTATTTT; cdr3_aa: CASSTTGGAGTDTQYF
j_call: TRBJ1-1; d_call: TRBD1; clone_size: many; v_call: TRBV4-2; cdr3_nt: TGTGCCAGCAGCCAGGAGGACAGGGGGACTGAAGCTTTCTTT; cdr3_aa: CASSQEDRGTEAFF
j_call: TRBJ2-7; d_call: NA; clone_size: many; v_call: TRBV29-1; cdr3_nt: TGCAGCGTTGTTCTACCTTCAACCGGGTACGAGCAGTACTTC; cdr3_aa: CSVVLPSTGYEQYF
j_call: TRBJ2-4; d_call: TRBD2; clone_size: few; v_call: TRBV12-3/TRBV12-4; cdr3_nt: TGTGCCAGCAGTTTTGGCGGGGGTGCCAAAAACATTCAGTACTTC; cdr3_aa: CASSFGGGAKNIQYF
j_call: TRBJ2-6; d_call: NA; clone_size: NA; v_call: TRBV7-2; cdr3_nt: TGTGCCAGCAGCTTATTGGGGGGCGCTGGGGCCAACGTCCTGACTTTC; cdr3_aa: CASSLLGGAGANVLTF
j_call: TRBJ2-7; d_call: NA; clone_size: few; v_call: TRBV15; cdr3_nt: TGTGCCACCAGCAGAGAGGCGGGATTCTCCTACGAGCAGTACTTC; cdr3_aa: CATSREAGFSYEQYF
j_call: TRBJ2-7; d_call: NA; clone_size: NA; v_call: TRBV20-1; cdr3_nt: TGCAGTGCTGCTTCCTACGAGCAGTACTTC; cdr3_aa: CSAASYEQYF
j_call: TRBJ2-3; d_call: TRBD1; clone_size: NA; v_call: TRBV10-3; cdr3_nt: TGTGCCATCAAACAGGGGGCTATGGCAGATACGCAGTATTTT; cdr3_aa: CAIKQGAMADTQYF
j_call: TRBJ1-1; d_call: TRBD1; clone_size: NA; v_call: TRBV20-1; cdr3_nt: TGCAGTGCTAGCCGACAGGGAGGGACTGAAGCTTTCTTT; cdr3_aa: CSASRQGGTEAFF
j_call: TRBJ2-1; d_call: TRBD1; clone_size: NA; v_call: TRBV5-6; cdr3_nt: TGTGCCAGCAGCTCGACAGGGAGCGATGAGCAGTTCTTC; cdr3_aa: CASSSTGSDEQFF
j_call: TRBJ1-6; d_call: NA; clone_size: NA; v_call: TRBV20-1; cdr3_nt: TGCAGTGCTAGATTGGAGGCAGGCCGGTCGTCACCCCTCCACTTT; cdr3_aa: CSARLEAGRSSPLHF
j_call: TRBJ2-7; d_call: NA; clone_size: few; v_call: TRBV27; cdr3_nt: TGTGCCAGCAGCCCCGTCCCAGGGCGCTACGAGCAGTACTTC; cdr3_aa: CASSPVPGRYEQYF
j_call: TRBJ1-2; d_call: NA; clone_size: few; v_call: TRBV7-2; cdr3_nt: TGTGCCAGCAGCTTAGAGGGCCTGCGTGGCTACACCTTC; cdr3_aa: CASSLEGLRGYTF
j_call: TRBJ2-2; d_call: TRBD1; clone_size: few; v_call: TRBV20-1; cdr3_nt: TGCAGTGCTAGGGCAGACAGGGGGCATAGCACCGGGGAGCTGTTTTTT; cdr3_aa: CSARADRGHSTGELFF
j_call: TRBJ1-5; d_call: TRBD1; clone_size: few; v_call: TRBV12-3/TRBV12-4; cdr3_nt: TGTGCCAGCAGTTTGGGGGGCGGACAGGGACGCAATCAGCCCCAGCATTTT; cdr3_aa: CASSLGGGQGRNQPQHF
j_call: TRBJ2-5; d_call: TRBD2; clone_size: NA; v_call: TRBV5-1; cdr3_nt: TGCGCCAGCAGACTAGCGGGGGCCCGAGAAGAGACCCAGTACTTC; cdr3_aa: CASRLAGAREETQYF
j_call: TRBJ1-5; d_call: TRBD1; clone_size: many; v_call: TRBV5-5; cdr3_nt: TGTGCCAGCAGCTTCGGGACAGCTAATCAGCCCCAGCATTTT; cdr3_aa: CASSFGTANQPQHF
j_call: TRBJ2-7; d_call: NA; clone_size: NA; v_call: TRBV28; cdr3_nt: TGTGCCAGCACCTTCGGGCTAAACGACTACGAGCAGTACTTC; cdr3_aa: CASTFGLNDYEQYF
j_call: TRBJ2-1; d_call: NA; clone_size: NA; v_call: TRBV20-1; cdr3_nt: TGCAGTGCAATCCAGGGGGGCTATGAGCAGTTCTTC; cdr3_aa: CSAIQGGYEQFF
j_call: TRBJ2-7; d_call: NA; clone_size: NA; v_call: TRBV5-1; cdr3_nt: TGCGCCAGCAGCACCTGGACGGATTCCTACGAGCAGTACTTC; cdr3_aa: CASSTWTDSYEQYF
j_call: TRBJ1-1; d_call: TRBD1; clone_size: few; v_call: TRBV10-3; cdr3_nt: TGTGCCATCAGACCCGGACAGGGGATGAACACTGAAGCTTTCTTT; cdr3_aa: CAIRPGQGMNTEAFF
j_call: TRBJ2-5; d_call: TRBD2; clone_size: NA; v_call: TRBV12-3/TRBV12-4; cdr3_nt: TGTGCCAGCACCGGGGGGTCCTGGGAGACCCAGTACTTC; cdr3_aa: CASTGGSWETQYF
j_call: TRBJ2-2; d_call: NA; clone_size: NA; v_call: TRBV7-8; cdr3_nt: TGTGCCAGCAGCCTGGGACACCTGAACACCGGGGAGCTGTTTTTT; cdr3_aa: CASSLGHLNTGELFF
j_call: TRBJ2-7; d_call: NA; clone_size: NA; v_call: TRBV6-1; cdr3_nt: TGTGCCAGCAGCCCCGGGACAGCGGGCGAGCAGTACTTC; cdr3_aa: CASSPGTAGEQYF
j_call: TRBJ2-7; d_call: NA; clone_size: NA; v_call: TRBV19; cdr3_nt: TGTGCCAGTAGTATGGGGCAGGGACGGGACGAGCAGTACTTC; cdr3_aa: CASSMGQGRDEQYF
j_call: TRBJ2-1; d_call: TRBD2; clone_size: NA; v_call: TRBV20-1; cdr3_nt: TGCAGTGCTAGGGGTACTAGCGGGAGTCTTGAGCAGTTCTTC; cdr3_aa: CSARGTSGSLEQFF
j_call: TRBJ2-7; d_call: TRBD1; clone_size: many; v_call: TRBV5-1; cdr3_nt: TGCGCCAGCAGCGGGACAGGCTCCTACGAGCAGTACTTC; cdr3_aa: CASSGTGSYEQYF
j_call: TRBJ1-1; d_call: NA; clone_size: NA; v_call: TRBV12-3/TRBV12-4; cdr3_nt: TGTGCCAGCAATCCATTAAGCGGGGGCACTGAAGCTTTCTTT; cdr3_aa: CASNPLSGGTEAFF